Included here is one TCR beta chain sequence, with context. Its antigen is as yet unknown. Attachment of unique molecular identifiers to individual cDNA molecules was performed in the library. Authors' analysis steps: Sample TCR counts, which ranged from roughly 20,000 to 750,000, had a median of roughly 92,000. TCRdb used MiXCR to reprocess the RACE reads, holding one entry per CDR3 protein. The V and J calls come from TCRdb's annotation, not from the publication. The sample yields about 77,000 distinct CDR3 sequences, over 6.5% seen once. The data were taken from a study of human T cells and chemical hapten exposure. Study outcomes and limitations: TCRs exceeding 1 in 1000 frequency stayed unchanged with DPC sensitization.

V gave up 3 bases and J gave up 0 bases, with 10 bases separating them. The CDR3 sequence is 15 residues long. Germline values: CDR1 KGHSH, CDR2 LQKENI. Time point given: healthy volunteer bleed at 6 weeks. It was unfractionated whole blood from which total RNA was extracted. The sequencing sample was made of whole blood. This sequence originates from a female donor in good health. Some clones in this sample may be carry-over from other donors' samples. V gene TRBV18 combines with J gene TRBJ2-3, with a tentative D call TRBD1 (6 bases). The CDR3 loop reads CASSPNQGSTDTQYF. In DNA, the CDR3 is TGTGCCAGCTCACCGAATCAGGGGAGCACAGATACGCAGTATTTT. Using reference TRBV18 and TRBJ2-3 for the parts outside the CDR3, the full variable domain is NAGVMQNPRHLVRRRGQEARLRCSPMKGHSHVYWYRQLPEEGLKFMVYLQKENIIDESGMPKERFSAEFPKEGPSILRIQQVVRGDSAAYFCASSPNQGSTDTQYFGPGTRLTVL.